This is a list of T cell receptor beta chains from one sample in a study of tumor and adjacent non-tumor tissue in lung cancer. Each CDR3 protein gets one entry after TCRdb re-called the multiplex PCR reads with MiXCR. The profile shows roughly 150,000 distinct CDR3 sequences, around two thirds of them singletons. Sequencing was done on a sample of lung tumor tissue. The receptors shown here come from a man aged 55 to 70 with small cell lung cancer. Both conserved end residues are part of each CDR3. D genes are given only for firm matches. Clone size is shown for a subset of rows, as once, few, many or a class of expanded clone.

d_gene	v_gene	j_gene	abundance	CDR3aa	CDR3nt
.	TRBV11-3	TRBJ2-1	many	CASSLARGREQFF	TGTGCCAGCAGCTTAGCTAGGGGAAGGGAGCAGTTCTTC
.	TRBV7-3	TRBJ2-3	.	CASSLNGGRSTDTQYF	TGTGCCAGCAGCTTAAACGGGGGACGTAGCACAGATACGCAGTATTTT
TRBD2	TRBV20-1	TRBJ2-2	.	CSVRLAGANIGELFF	TGCAGTGTTCGATTAGCGGGGGCGAACATCGGGGAGCTGTTTTTT
.	TRBV24-1	TRBJ2-1	many	CATSDGAWESGYNEQFF	TGTGCCACCAGTGATGGGGCTTGGGAGTCGGGATACAATGAGCAGTTCTTC
TRBD2	TRBV2	TRBJ2-1	few	CASSKTGLAPGSYNEQFF	TGTGCCAGCAGTAAAACGGGACTAGCTCCCGGCTCCTACAATGAGCAGTTCTTC
.	TRBV29-1	TRBJ2-1	.	CSARPGVAYQETQYF	TGCAGCGCCCGCCCCGGGGTGGCGTACCAAGAGACCCAGTACTTT
.	TRBV28	TRBJ2-4	.	CASSCRTFLAKDIQYF	TGTGCCAGCAGTTGCAGGACCTTTCTAGCCAAAGACATTCAGTACTTC
.	TRBV12-3/TRBV12-4	TRBJ1-5	.	CGSSFSRGNQPQHF	TGTGGCAGCAGTTTCAGCAGGGGAAATCAGCCCCAGCATTTT
.	TRBV11-2	TRBJ2-5	once	CASSSERETQYF	TGTGCCAGCAGCTCGGAGAGGGAAACCCAGTACTTC
TRBD2	TRBV14	TRBJ2-7	few	CASSQGLAGPCEQQYF	TGTGCCAGCAGCCAAGGACTAGCGGGACCCTGCGAGCAGCAGTACTTC
.	TRBV5-6	TRBJ2-7	.	CASSLVGRGDEQYF	TGTGCCAGCAGCTTGGTGGGCAGGGGGGACGAGCAGTACTTC
.	TRBV12-3/TRBV12-4	TRBJ2-3	.	CASSPRGDTQYF	TGTGCCAGCAGTCCGAGGGGAGATACGCAGTATTTT